This T cell receptor (beta chain) was documented in a study of T cells after yellow fever vaccination. TCRdb re-called the 5' RACE reads through MiXCR, storing one row per CDR3 protein. The table lists about 630,000 distinct CDR3 sequences, approximately 13% of them singletons. Study-wide results and limits: Most primary-vaccination clones recurred post-booster (around 95% CD4, over 70% CD8).

There are 13 residues in the CDR3. The ends were cut back, 4 bases at V and 8 bases at J, with 11 bases in the middle. This clonotype has only a few counts. Its antigen is unidentified. This specimen was PBMCs, taken on the day of the yellow fever booster vaccination. V and J are TRBV12-3 or TRBV12-4 and TRBJ2-2; the D gene is possibly TRBD2 (5 bases). The TCR sequence derives from a man aged 30 to 45 who received the YFV17D yellow fever vaccine. The CDR3 DNA sequence: TGTGCCAGCAGTTGGACCCCGGGGGGGGAGCTGTTTTTT. This sequence encodes CASSWTPGGELFF.